The T cell receptor (beta chain) described here comes from a study of CXCR3-negative and CXCR3-positive naive CD8 T cells. Germline-derived CDR1 and CDR2 are SGHVS and FQNEAQ. This CDR3 region has 17 residues. Libraries of TRB cDNA were made by 5' RACE and carried UMIs. No DNA is given; TCRdb re-called the 5' RACE reads and lists each CDR3 protein once. The listing contains about 63,000 distinct CDR3 sequences. Study observations and caveats: In CXCR3-positive naive cells, the TRB CDR3s were more hydrophobic than in CXCR3-negative naive cells.

In regard to this clonotype: The target antigen is unknown.

The specimen was naive CXCR3+ CD8+ T cells from blood. The subset was: CD45RO-CCR7+CD27+CD95- naive CD8+ T cells expressing CXCR3 (TNR3+). The receptor's source is a human donor in good health. Some clones in this sample may be carry-over from other donors' samples. The chain employs TRBV7-8 and TRBJ2-2; the TCRdb D gene call, TRBD1, has no DNA to confirm it. The CDR3 here is CASSLSSGPLNTGELFF.